This T cell receptor (beta chain) was captured in a study of cytomegalovirus exposure and HLA in healthy donors. General study points: Later analysis revealed greater clonal expansion in HLA-associated TCR beta chains than in equally common others. Immune exposure data for these donors was limited to CMV serostatus.

13 Jbeta primers and 60 Vbeta primers were used for the PCR. Generated by immunoSEQ multiplex PCR, the TCRdb table keeps only in-frame clones and is missing some. The sample lists 100,000 to 150,000 clones, about 74% seen once, with over 3.5% in the top ten. Germline CDR1 and CDR2: MDHEN and SYDVKM. The CDR3 extends over 14 amino acids. Trimming stripped 8 bases from V and 4 bases from J, with 17 bases between. About this clone: Its antigen remains unidentified.

Input material: PBMCs. The sequence came from a woman between 45 and 65 years old in good health and CMV-seropositive. This sequence joins TRBV28 and TRBJ1-2; perhaps TRBD1 as D (5 bases). CDR3 DNA sequence: TGTGCCAGCCGACGCTCAACGGGGGGCTATGGCTACACCTTC. It is translated as CASRRSTGGYGYTF.